This TCR beta chain was identified in a study of CD8+ T cells in alopecia areata. Study-level points and caveats: Sharing of TCRs across patients appeared less clear than in mice, possibly for HLA-related reasons.

V shed 1 base and J shed 1 base, with 13 bases lying between them. This CDR3 comprises 16 residues. Germline loops: CDR1 LGHNA, CDR2 YSLEER. About this clone: Its antigen is unknown.

Treatment reported: oral pan-JAK inhibitor, 5-10 mg twice daily. The authors extracted RNA and reverse transcribed it into cDNA as the sequencing template. Assay used: immunoSEQ multiplex PCR; TCRdb lists only in-frame clones, some missing. The data contain 150,000 to 200,000 clones, around 64% of them singletons. V and J are TRBV4-3 and TRBJ1-2; D is unclear. The source material was CD4+ T cells sorted from blood, sampled around week 47, from a patient treated with tofacitinib. The source is a human donor with alopecia areata. The CDR3 bases are TGCGCCAGCAGCCAAGGAATCTTGAGGGATAACTATGGCTACACCTTC. Its protein product is CASSQGILRDNYGYTF.